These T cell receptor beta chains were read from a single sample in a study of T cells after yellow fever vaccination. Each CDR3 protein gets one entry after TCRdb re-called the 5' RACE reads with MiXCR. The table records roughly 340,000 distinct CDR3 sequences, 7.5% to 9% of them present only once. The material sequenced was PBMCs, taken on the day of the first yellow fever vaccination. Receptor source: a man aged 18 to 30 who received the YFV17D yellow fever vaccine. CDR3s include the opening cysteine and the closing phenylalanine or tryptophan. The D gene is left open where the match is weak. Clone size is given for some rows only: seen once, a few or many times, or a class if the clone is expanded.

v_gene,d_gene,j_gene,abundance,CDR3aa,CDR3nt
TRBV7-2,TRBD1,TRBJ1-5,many,CASSLQGSFQPQHF,TGTGCCAGCAGCCTACAGGGGTCGTTTCAGCCCCAGCATTTT
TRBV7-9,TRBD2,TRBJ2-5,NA,CASGRGGPETQYF,TGTGCCTCCGGGCGGGGGGGCCCGGAGACCCAGTACTTC
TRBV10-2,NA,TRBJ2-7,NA,CASSDPGYEQYF,TGCGCCAGCAGTGACCCTGGGTACGAGCAGTACTTC
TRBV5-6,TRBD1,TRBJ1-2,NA,CASRLTGTGGNYGYTF,TGTGCCAGCAGATTGACGGGGACAGGGGGGAACTATGGCTACACCTTC
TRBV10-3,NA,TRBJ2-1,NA,CAISESSGRTQSQFF,TGTGCCATCAGTGAGTCGAGTGGGCGGACACAGTCGCAGTTCTTC
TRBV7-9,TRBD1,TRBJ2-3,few,CASSLYRGDTQYF,TGTGCCAGCAGCCTTTACAGGGGGGATACGCAGTATTTT
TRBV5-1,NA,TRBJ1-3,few,CASSGQSSGNTIYF,TGCGCCAGCAGCGGACAGAGCTCTGGAAACACCATATATTTT
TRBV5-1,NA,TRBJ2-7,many,CASSSDGISYEQYF,TGCGCCAGCAGCTCGGACGGGATCTCCTACGAGCAGTACTTC
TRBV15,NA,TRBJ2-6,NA,CATSREPDRQGANVLTF,TGTGCCACCAGCAGAGAGCCCGACAGGCAGGGGGCCAACGTCCTGACTTTC
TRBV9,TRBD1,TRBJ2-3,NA,CASSSWTGTADTQYF,TGTGCCAGCAGCTCCTGGACAGGGACGGCAGATACGCAGTATTTT
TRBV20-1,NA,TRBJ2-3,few,CSTHLRGASTDTQYF,TGCAGTACCCACCTTCGGGGGGCTAGTACAGATACGCAGTATTTT
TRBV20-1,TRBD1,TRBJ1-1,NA,CSATDRGPEAFF,TGCAGTGCTACCGACAGGGGGCCTGAAGCTTTCTTT
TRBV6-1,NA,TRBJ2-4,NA,CASSRDLAKNIQYF,TGTGCCAGCAGCAGGGACCTAGCCAAAAACATTCAGTACTTC
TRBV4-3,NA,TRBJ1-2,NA,CASSQEGPRQRDGYTF,TGCGCCAGCAGCCAAGAGGGACCAAGACAACGGGATGGCTACACCTTC
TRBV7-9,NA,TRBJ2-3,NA,CASSLVRGEGDTQYF,TGTGCCAGCAGCTTAGTTCGGGGTGAGGGAGATACGCAGTATTTT
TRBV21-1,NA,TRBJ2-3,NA,CASTQRPRVPPTQYF,TGTGCCAGTACACAAAGACCGCGGGTCCCCCCTACGCAGTATTTT
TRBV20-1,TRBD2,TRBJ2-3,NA,CSAPRGSTDTQYF,TGCAGTGCTCCGCGGGGGAGTACAGATACGCAGTATTTT
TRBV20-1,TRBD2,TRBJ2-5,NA,CSARFAGGYSGETQYF,TGCAGTGCTAGATTCGCGGGGGGCTACAGCGGCGAGACCCAGTACTTC
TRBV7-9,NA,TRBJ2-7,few,CASSFGTGSFF,NA
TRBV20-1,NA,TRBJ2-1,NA,CSARLQGKGSYNEQFF,TGCAGTGCTAGATTACAGGGAAAGGGATCCTACAATGAGCAGTTCTTC
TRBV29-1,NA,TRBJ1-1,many,CSVEEGGTEAFF,TGCAGCGTTGAAGAAGGGGGCACTGAAGCTTTCTTT
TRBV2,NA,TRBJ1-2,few,CASSERPGVYGYTF,TGTGCCAGCAGTGAAAGGCCAGGAGTCTATGGCTACACCTTC
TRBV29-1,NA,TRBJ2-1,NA,CSVAFMSPEQFF,TGCAGCGTTGCTTTTATGTCTCCTGAGCAGTTCTTC
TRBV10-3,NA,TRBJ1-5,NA,CAISESGRGTVNQPQHF,TGTGCCATCAGTGAGTCGGGCCGGGGGACGGTTAATCAGCCCCAGCATTTT
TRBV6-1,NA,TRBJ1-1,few,CASSGTGGFYKIEAFF,TGTGCCAGCAGTGGGACGGGGGGTTTCTATAAGATTGAAGCTTTCTTT
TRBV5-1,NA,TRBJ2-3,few,CASSQGGVGQYF,TGCGCCAGCAGCCAGGGTGGGGTTGGGCAGTATTTT
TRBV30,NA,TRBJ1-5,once,CAWSRLQGEGQPQHF,TGTGCCTGGAGTCGCTTACAGGGAGAGGGTCAGCCCCAGCATTTT
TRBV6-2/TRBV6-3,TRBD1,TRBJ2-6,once,CASGTAGANVLTF,TGTGCCAGCGGGACAGCTGGGGCCAACGTCCTGACTTTC
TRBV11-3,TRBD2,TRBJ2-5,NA,CASSSGTSGGYQETQYF,TGTGCCAGCAGCTCCGGGACTAGCGGGGGATACCAAGAGACCCAGTACTTC
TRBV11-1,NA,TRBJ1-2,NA,CASSFAGVDGYTF,TGTGCCAGCAGCTTTGCAGGGGTGGACGGCTACACCTTC
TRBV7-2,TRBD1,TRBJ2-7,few,CASSLMDRGRDEQYF,TGTGCCAGCAGCCTTATGGACAGGGGTCGCGACGAGCAGTACTTC
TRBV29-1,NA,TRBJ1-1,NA,CSVEPEMNTEAFF,TGCAGCGTTGAGCCCGAGATGAACACTGAAGCTTTCTTT
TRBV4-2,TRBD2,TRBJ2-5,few,CASSQDSTSGGAWETQYF,TGTGCCAGCAGCCAAGATAGTACTAGCGGGGGGGCCTGGGAGACCCAGTACTTC
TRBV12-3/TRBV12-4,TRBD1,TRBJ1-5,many,CASRSTGNQPQHF,TGTGCCAGCAGATCGACAGGGAATCAGCCCCAGCATTTT
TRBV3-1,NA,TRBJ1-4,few,CASSQNSRAEKLFF,TGTGCCAGCAGCCAAAATAGCAGGGCTGAAAAACTGTTTTTT
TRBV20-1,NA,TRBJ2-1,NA,CSAVGGRFVHEQFF,TGCAGTGCCGTGGGGGGGCGTTTTGTCCATGAGCAGTTCTTC
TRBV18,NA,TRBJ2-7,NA,CASSPPPGLGLVGPVYEQYF,TGTGCCAGCTCACCACCGCCGGGGCTAGGGCTAGTGGGCCCGGTTTACGAGCAGTACTTC
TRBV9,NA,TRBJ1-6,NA,CASSGTNRVTNSPLHF,TGTGCCAGCAGCGGAACGAACAGGGTAACTAATTCACCCCTCCACTTT
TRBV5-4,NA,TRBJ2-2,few,CASSPIGGELFF,TGTGCCAGCAGCCCCATTGGCGGGGAGCTGTTTTTT
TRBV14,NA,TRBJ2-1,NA,CASSQAAVFRNEQFF,TGTGCCAGCAGCCAAGCTGCAGTGTTTCGGAATGAGCAGTTCTTC
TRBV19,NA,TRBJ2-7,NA,CASSTQGTHEQYF,TGTGCCAGTAGTACACAGGGTACCCACGAGCAGTACTTC
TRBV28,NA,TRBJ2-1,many,CASSLRGYNEQFF,TGTGCCAGCAGTTTAAGGGGGTACAATGAGCAGTTCTTC
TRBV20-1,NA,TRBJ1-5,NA,CSAPPVLSSNQPQHF,TGCAGTGCCCCTCCCGTCCTTTCTAGCAATCAGCCCCAGCATTTT
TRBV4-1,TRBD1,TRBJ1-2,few,CASSQVNRGSAGYTF,TGCGCCAGCAGCCAGGTGAACAGGGGCTCTGCTGGCTACACCTTC
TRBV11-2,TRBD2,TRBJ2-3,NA,CASSISSGQPNTQYF,TGTGCCAGCAGCATATCTAGCGGGCAGCCCAATACGCAGTATTTT
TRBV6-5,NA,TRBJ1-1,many,CASSSNRRNTEAFF,TGTGCCAGCAGTTCCAACCGTAGGAACACTGAAGCTTTCTTT
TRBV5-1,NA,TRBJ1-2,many,CASSLGRNYGYTF,TGCGCCAGCAGCCTAGGACGGAACTATGGCTACACCTTC
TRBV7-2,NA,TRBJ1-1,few,CASSLGYVMSASRRAFF,TGTGCCAGCAGCTTAGGCTACGTTATGTCAGCCTCGAGGAGGGCTTTCTTT
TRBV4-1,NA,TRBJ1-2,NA,CASSQDALGIPFYGYTF,TGCGCCAGCAGCCAAGACGCTTTGGGCATACCGTTCTATGGCTACACCTTC
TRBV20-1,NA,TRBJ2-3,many,CSASYPGLTDTQYF,TGCAGTGCTTCATACCCAGGGTTGACAGATACGCAGTATTTT
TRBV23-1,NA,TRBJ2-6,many,CASRQGGANVLTF,TGCGCCAGCAGACAGGGTGGGGCCAACGTCCTGACTTTC
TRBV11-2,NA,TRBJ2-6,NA,CASRTYRAGANVLTF,TGTGCCAGCAGGACCTACAGGGCTGGGGCCAACGTCCTGACTTTC